Reported below is one TCR beta chain. This entry belongs to a study of OX40 agonist ivuxolimab in advanced cancers. Only in-frame clones appear in the TCRdb table, and some are missing; sequencing was by immunoSEQ multiplex PCR. The repertoire holds approximately 60,000 clones, with 84% as singletons. Germline CDR1 is SGHAT and CDR2 is FQDESV (reference sequence). The CDR3 consists of 16 residues. V dropped 2 bases and J dropped 0; count of bases not matched to a gene: 3. The origin of this receptor is an adult with an advanced solid tumor such as melanoma, head and neck, liver or kidney cancer. The sample here was CD4+ or CD8+ T cells sorted from blood, taken in a trial of the OX40 agonist ivuxolimab. The chain uses TRBV11-1 and TRBJ2-1, with 8 bases aligning to TRBD1. The CDR3 sequence: CASSLTGGSSYNEQFF. As DNA, the CDR3 is TGTGCCAGCAGCTTAACAGGGGGAAGCTCCTACAATGAGCAGTTCTTC. Supplemented by reference TRBV11-1 and TRBJ2-1, the full variable domain reads EAEVAQSPRYKITEKSQAVAFWCDPISGHATLYWYRQILGQGPELLVQFQDESVVDDSQLPKDRFSAERLKGVDSTLKIQPAELGDSAMYLCASSLTGGSSYNEQFFGPGTRLTVL.